This T cell receptor beta chain was recovered during a study of control samples from healthy donors and cancer patients. The J segment lost 8 bases and the V segment lost 6 bases, leaving 12 bases of the junction unmatched. This CDR3 is 16 amino acids long. Germline CDR1 SNHLY, CDR2 FYNNEI. Profiling relied on immunoSEQ multiplex PCR, and the TCRdb table lists in-frame clones only, not all of them. The repertoire holds roughly 130,000 clones, with about 93% as singletons. The chain joins TRBV2 to TRBJ1-4; 10 bases are a match to TRBD1. This TCR was recovered from a man between 60 and 70 years old with colorectal cancer. Sequences were obtained from PBMCs. DNA for the CDR3: TGTGCCAGCAGGGCTCGACAGGGGGCAACGGAGGAAAAACTGTTTTTT. Translated, it gives CASRARQGATEEKLFF. The full variable domain, in which reference TRBV2 and TRBJ1-4 provide the parts outside the CDR3, is EPEVTQTPSHQVTQMGQEVILRCVPISNHLYFYWYRQILGQKVEFLVSFYNNEISEKSEIFDDQFSVERPDGSNFTLKIRSTKLEDSAMYFCASRARQGATEEKLFFGSGTQLSVL.